Included here is one T cell receptor beta chain sequence, with context. Antigen specificity is unknown. The entry originates in a study of shared clonotypes between healthy human individuals. Per the original methods: ImmunoSEQ supplied junction-only sequences lacking quality scores, so filtering was different. Sequencing used immunoSEQ multiplex PCR; TCRdb keeps in-frame clones, though not all of them. V, J and clone size derive from that table, while D and trimming were established from the DNA sequence. The profile shows approximately 1.9 million clones, just over 90% of them singletons. General study findings and limits: Lower generation probabilities were found for non-shared clonotypes than for those shared by all four donors.

Terminally differentiated effector memory CD45RA+ cells were left out of the naive CD8 fraction, which was CD45RO-negative and positively selected for CCR7. The donors, all of them Caucasian adults, lived in Nashville, Tennessee. The origin of this receptor is a man between 18 and 29 years old in good health. Some clones in this sample may be carry-over from other donors' samples. Source material: naive CD8+ T cells from PBMCs.

The CDR3 spells CASSPPGIRGSYTEAFF. The CDR3 DNA is TGTGCCAGCTCACCACCGGGCATCAGGGGGTCTTACACTGAAGCTTTCTTT. V is TRBV18 and J is TRBJ1-1; 7 nucleotides agree with TRBD1. Germline V lookup: CDR1 KGHSH, CDR2 LQKENI. V lost 0 bases and J lost 3; bases outside the gene matches: 10. The CDR3 has 17 residues.